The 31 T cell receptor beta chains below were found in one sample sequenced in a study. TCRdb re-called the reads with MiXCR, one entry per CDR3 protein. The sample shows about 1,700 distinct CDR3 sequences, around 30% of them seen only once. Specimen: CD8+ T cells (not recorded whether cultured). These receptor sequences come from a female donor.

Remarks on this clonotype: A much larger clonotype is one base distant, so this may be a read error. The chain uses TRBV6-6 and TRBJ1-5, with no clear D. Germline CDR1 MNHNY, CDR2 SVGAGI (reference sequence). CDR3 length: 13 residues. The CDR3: CASSYSSGEPRHF. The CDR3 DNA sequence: TGTGCCAGCAGTTACTCATCCGGGGAGCCCCGGCATTTT.

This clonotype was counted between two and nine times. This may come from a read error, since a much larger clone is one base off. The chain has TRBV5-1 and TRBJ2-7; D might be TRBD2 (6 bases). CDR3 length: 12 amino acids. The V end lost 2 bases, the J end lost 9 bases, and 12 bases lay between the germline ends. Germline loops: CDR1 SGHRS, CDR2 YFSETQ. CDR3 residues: CASSFPSAGQYF. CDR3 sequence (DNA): TGCGCCAGCAGCTTTCCTAGCGCCGGGCAGTACTTC.

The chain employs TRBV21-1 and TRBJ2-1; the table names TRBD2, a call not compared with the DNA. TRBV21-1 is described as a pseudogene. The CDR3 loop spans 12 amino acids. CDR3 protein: CASTTSGNEQFF. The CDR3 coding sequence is TGTGCCAGCACCACTAGCGGGAATGAACAGTTCTTC.

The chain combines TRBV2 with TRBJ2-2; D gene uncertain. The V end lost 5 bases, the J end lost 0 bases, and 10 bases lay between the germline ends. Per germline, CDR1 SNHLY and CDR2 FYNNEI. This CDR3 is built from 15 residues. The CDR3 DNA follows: TGTGCCAGCAGTAAAGTCCATGCGAACACCGGGGAGCTGTTTTTT. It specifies CASSKVHANTGELFF.

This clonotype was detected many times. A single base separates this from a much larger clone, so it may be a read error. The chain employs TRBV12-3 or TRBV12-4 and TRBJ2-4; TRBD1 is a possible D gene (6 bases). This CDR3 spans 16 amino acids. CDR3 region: CASTSTGSGAKSIQYF. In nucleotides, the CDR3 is TGTGCCAGCACCTCGACAGGAAGCGGAGCCAAAAGCATTCAGTACTTC.

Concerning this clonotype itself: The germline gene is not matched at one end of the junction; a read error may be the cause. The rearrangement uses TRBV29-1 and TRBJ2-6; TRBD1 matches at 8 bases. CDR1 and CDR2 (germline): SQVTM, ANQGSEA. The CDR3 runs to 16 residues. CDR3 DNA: TGCGGCGTTGAAGACAGGGGTATCTCTGGGGCCAACGTCCTGTCTTTC. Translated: CGVEDRGISGANVLSF.

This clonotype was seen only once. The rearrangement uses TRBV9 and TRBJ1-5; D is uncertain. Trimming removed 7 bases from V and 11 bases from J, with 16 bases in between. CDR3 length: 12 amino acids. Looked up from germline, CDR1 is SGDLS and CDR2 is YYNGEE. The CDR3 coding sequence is TGTGCCAGCGGGAGGAGTGATGGCTCCCAGCATTTT. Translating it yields CASGRSDGSQHF.

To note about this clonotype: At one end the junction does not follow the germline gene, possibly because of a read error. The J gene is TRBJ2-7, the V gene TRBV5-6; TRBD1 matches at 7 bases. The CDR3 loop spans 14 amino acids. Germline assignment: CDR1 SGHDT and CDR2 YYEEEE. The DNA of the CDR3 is TGTGTCAGCAGTCTCGACAGGGATCTATACGAGCAGTACTTC. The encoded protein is CVSSLDRDLYEQYF.

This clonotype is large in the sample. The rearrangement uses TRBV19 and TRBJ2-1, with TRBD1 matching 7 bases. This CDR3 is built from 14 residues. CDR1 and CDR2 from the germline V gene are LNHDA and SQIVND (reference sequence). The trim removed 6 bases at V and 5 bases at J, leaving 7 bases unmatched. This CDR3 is CASSSGTVNNEQFF. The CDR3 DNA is TGTGCCAGTAGCTCCGGGACAGTAAACAATGAGCAGTTCTTC.

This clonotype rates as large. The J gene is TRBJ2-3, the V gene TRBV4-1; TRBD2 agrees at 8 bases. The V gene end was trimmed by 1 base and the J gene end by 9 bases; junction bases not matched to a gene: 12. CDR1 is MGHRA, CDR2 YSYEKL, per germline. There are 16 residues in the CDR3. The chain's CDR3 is CASSQVERGGVETQYF. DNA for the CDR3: TGCGCCAGCAGCCAAGTAGAACGGGGGGGCGTGGAGACGCAGTATTTT.

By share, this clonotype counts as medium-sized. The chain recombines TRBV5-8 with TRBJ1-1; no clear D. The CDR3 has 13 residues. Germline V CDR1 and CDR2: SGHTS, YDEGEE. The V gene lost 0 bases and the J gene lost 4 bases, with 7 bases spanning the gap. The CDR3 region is CASSLVSSTEAFF. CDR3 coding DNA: TGTGCCAGCAGCTTGGTATCATCCACTGAAGCTTTCTTT.

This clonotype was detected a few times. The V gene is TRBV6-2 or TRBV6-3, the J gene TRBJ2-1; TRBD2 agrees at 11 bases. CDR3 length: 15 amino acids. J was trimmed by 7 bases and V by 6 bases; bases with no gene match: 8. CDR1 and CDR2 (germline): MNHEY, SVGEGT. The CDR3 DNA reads TGTGCCAGCAGGTCTAGCGGGGGGTTTTGGAATGAGCAGTTCTTC. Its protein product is CASRSSGGFWNEQFF.

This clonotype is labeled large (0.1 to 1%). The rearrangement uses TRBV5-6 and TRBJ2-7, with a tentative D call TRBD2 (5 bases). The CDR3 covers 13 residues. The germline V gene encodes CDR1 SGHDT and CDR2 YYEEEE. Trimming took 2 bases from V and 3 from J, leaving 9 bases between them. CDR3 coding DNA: TGTGCCAGCAGCTTCGAGGGAATCTACGAGCAGTACTTC. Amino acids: CASSFEGIYEQYF.

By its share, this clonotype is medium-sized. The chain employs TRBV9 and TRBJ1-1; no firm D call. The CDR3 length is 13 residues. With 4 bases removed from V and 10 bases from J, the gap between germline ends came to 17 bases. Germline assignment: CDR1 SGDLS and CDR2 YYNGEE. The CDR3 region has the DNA TGTGCCAGCAGCCCAGAGGGCCTTTTGGGAGCTTTCTTT. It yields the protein CASSPEGLLGAFF.

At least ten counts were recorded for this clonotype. CDR3 sequence: CASSQEDRSYEQYF. As DNA, the CDR3 is TGCGCCAGCAGCCAAGAAGACAGATCTTACGAGCAGTACTTC. This chain links TRBV4-3 with TRBJ2-7; tentative D call: TRBD1 (5 bases). The germline CDR1 and CDR2 sequences are LGHNA and YSLEER. The CDR3 is 14 residues long. Deletions cut 0 bases from V and 4 bases from J, with 10 bases between.

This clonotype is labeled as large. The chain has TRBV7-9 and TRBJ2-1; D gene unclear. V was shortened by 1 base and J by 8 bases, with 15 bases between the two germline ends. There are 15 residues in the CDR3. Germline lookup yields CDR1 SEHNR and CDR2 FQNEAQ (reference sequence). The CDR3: CASSLDSSSFDEQFF. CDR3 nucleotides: TGTGCCAGCAGCTTAGATTCTAGTTCCTTTGATGAGCAGTTCTTC.

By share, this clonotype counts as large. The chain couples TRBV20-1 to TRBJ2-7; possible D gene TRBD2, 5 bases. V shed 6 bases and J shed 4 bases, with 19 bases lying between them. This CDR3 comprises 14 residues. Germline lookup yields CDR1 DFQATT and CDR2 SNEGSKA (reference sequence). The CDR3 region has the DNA TGCAGTGCAAAGGACTCGTTCGGACCGTACGAGCAGTACTTC. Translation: CSAKDSFGPYEQYF.

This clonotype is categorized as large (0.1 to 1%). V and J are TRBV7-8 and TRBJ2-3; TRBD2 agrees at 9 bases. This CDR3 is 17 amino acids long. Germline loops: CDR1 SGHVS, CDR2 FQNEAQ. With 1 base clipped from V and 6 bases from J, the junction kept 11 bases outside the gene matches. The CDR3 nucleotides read TGTGCCAGCAGCTTAGTCGGAGCGGGGGGAGGTTTGGATACGCAGTATTTT. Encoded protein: CASSLVGAGGGLDTQYF.

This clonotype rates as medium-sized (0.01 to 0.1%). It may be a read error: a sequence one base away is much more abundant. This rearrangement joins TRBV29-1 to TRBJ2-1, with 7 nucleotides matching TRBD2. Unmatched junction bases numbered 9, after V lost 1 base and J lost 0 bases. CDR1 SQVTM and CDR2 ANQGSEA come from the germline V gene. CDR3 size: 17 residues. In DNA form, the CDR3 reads TGCAGCGTTGAAGGGCTAGCGGATCTTGCCTCCTACAATGAGCAGTTCTTC. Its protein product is CSVEGLADLASYNEQFF.

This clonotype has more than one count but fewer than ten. Here the CDR3 DNA reads TGTGCCAGCAGTTACACTAGCGGGGCCGAGCAGTACTTC. As protein: CASSYTSGAEQYF. This chain links TRBV2 with TRBJ2-7; 10 bases are a match to TRBD2. The CDR3 contains 13 residues. V gave up 5 bases and J gave up 6 bases; unmatched junction bases: 4. Germline V gene sequence: CDR1 SNHLY, CDR2 FYNNEI.

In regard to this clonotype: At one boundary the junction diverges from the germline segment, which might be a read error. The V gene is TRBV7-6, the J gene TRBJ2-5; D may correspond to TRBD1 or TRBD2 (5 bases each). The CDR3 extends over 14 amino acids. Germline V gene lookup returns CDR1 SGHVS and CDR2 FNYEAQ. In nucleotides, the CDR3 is TGTGCCAGCAGTCCCAGGGACGGACAAGAGACCCGGTACTTC. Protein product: CASSPRDGQETRYF.

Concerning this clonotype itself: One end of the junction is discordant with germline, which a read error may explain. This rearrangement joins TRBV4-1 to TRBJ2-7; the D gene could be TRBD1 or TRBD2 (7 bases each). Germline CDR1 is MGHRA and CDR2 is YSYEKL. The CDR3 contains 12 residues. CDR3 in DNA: TGCGCCAGCAGACAAGCAGGGGGGGGGCAGTACTTC. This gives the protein CASRQAGGGQYF.

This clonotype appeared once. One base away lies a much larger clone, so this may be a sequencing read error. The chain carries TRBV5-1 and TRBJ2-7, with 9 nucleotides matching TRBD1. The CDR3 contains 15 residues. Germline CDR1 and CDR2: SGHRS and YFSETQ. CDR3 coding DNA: TGCACCAGCAGCTTGGGGTGGGACAGGGTGTACGAGCAGTACTTC. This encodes CTSSLGWDRVYEQYF.

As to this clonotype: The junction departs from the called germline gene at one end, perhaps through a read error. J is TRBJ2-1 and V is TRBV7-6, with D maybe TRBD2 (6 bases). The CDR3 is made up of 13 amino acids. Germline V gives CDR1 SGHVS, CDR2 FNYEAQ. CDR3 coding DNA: TGTACCAGCAGCCAGGGACTTACTAGTGAGCGGTTCTTC. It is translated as CTSSQGLTSERFF.

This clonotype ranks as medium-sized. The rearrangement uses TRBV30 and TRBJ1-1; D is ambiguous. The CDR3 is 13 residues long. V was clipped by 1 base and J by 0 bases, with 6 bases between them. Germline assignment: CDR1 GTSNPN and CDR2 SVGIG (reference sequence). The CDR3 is CAWSETLNTEAFF. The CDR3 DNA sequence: TGTGCCTGGAGTGAGACGTTGAACACTGAAGCTTTCTTT.

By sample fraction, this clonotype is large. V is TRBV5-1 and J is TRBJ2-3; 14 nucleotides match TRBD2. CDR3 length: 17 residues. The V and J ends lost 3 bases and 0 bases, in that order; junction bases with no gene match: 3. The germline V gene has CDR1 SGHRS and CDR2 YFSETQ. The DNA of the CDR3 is TGCGCCAGCAGCTCCTGGACTAGCGGGGGGAGCACAGATACGCAGTATTTT. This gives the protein CASSSWTSGGSTDTQYF.

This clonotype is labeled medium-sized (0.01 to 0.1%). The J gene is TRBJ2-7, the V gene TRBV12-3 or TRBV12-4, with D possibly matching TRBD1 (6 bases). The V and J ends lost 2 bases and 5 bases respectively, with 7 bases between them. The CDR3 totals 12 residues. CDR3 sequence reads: CASSLNRDEQYF. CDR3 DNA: TGTGCCAGCAGTTTAAACAGGGACGAGCAGTACTTC.

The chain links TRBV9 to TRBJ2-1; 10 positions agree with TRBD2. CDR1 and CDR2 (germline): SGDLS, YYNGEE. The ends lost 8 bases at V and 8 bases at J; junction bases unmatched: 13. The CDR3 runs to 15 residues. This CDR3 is CASGVAAGGPDEQFF. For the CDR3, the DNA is TGTGCCAGTGGCGTAGCAGCGGGAGGGCCTGATGAGCAGTTCTTC.

CDR3 nucleotide sequence: TGCAGTGCTTCTAGCGGGGGCTCCTACGAGCAGTACTTC. It is translated as CSASSGGSYEQYF. The chain carries TRBV20-1 and TRBJ2-7; 10 bases are shared with TRBD2. The CDR3 loop spans 13 amino acids. The germline gives CDR1 DFQATT, CDR2 SNEGSKA (reference sequence). V gave up 5 bases and J gave up 0 bases; unmatched junction bases: 1.

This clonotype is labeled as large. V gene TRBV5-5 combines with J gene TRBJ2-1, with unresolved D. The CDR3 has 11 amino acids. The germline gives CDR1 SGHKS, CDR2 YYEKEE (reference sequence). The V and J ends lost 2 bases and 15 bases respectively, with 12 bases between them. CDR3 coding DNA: TGTGCCAGCAGCTTTGAGATGGCGACGTTCTTC. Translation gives CASSFEMATFF.

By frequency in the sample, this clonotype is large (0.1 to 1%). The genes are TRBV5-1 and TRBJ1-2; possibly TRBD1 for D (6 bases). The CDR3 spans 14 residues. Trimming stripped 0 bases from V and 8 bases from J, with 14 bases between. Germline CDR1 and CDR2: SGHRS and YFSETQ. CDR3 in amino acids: CASSLDLGARGYTF. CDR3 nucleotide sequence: TGCGCCAGCAGCTTGGATCTGGGGGCTCGAGGCTACACCTTC.